This TCR beta chain is from a study of T-cell reconstitution after alpha-beta-depleted transplantation in children. Unique molecular identifiers were used to barcode this TCRbeta library. One entry per CDR3 protein results from TCRdb running MiXCR on the PCR reads. The table has around 670,000 distinct CDR3 sequences, over 10% seen once. The CDR3 runs to 15 residues. Trimming stripped 4 bases from V and 3 bases from J, with 17 bases between. The germline V gene has CDR1 SGHRS and CDR2 YFSETQ. A word on this clonotype: The antigen is not known.

Study observations and caveats: Reportedly, roughly two months post-transplant, alpha-beta T cells arose from several hundred expanded graft clones. Recipient T cells and thymic progenitors that survived gave rise to the high TCRbeta diversity observed at day 60 in some patients.

The origin of this receptor is a girl aged 2 to 9 with congenital amegakaryocytic thrombocytopenia, due to receive a stem cell transplant. J is TRBJ2-7 and V is TRBV5-1, with D unresolved. Sample: PBMCs, taken before TCRalphabeta/CD19-depleted stem cell transplant. This chain's CDR3 is CASSPSDYSDYEQYF. The CDR3, as DNA: TGCGCCAGCAGCCCCTCAGATTATTCCGACTACGAGCAGTACTTC.